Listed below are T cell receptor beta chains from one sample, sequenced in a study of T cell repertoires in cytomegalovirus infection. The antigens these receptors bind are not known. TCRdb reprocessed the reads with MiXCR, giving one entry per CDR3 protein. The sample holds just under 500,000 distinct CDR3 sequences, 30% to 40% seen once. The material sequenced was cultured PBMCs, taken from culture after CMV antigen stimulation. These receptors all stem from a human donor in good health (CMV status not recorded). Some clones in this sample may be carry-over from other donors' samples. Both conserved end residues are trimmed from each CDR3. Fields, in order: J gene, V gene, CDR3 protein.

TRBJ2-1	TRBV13	ASSPSGTGENEQF
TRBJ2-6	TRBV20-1	SAREQGPSISGANVLT
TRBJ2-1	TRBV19	ASRKPVGQGGHSGSPNEQF
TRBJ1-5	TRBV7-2	TSSLSTGQGNQPQH
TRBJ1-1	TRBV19	ASSIGWTEEAF
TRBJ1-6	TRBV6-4	ASSDMGSYNSPLH
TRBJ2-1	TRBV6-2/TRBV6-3	ASSSDAGTGMNEQF
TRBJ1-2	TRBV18	ASSPSRTAYGYT
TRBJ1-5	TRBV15	ATSPRTGGADSNQPQH
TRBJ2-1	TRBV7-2	ASRGGAGLYNEQF
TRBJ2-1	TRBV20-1	SAYRDRSNEQF
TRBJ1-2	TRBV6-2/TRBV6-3	ASSRSGQPYGYT
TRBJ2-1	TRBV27	ASIRLAGGNEQF
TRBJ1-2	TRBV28	ASTGTGGVYGYT
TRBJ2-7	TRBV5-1	ASSPSGNAYEQY
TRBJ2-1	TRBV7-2	ASSTGGGRIEQF
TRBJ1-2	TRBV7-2	ASEEAGYT
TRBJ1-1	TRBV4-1	ASRPTGSGATTEAF
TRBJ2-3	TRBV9	ASSVRTSGPTDTQY
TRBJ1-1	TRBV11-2	ASSPFIRDGEAF
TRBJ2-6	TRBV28	ASSLFAGRGGANVLT
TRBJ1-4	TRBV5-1	ASSLGQGTKKLF
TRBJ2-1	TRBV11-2	ASSLDPRTALTIISYNEQF
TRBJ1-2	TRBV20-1	SARLNRGYT
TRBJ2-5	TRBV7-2	ASSSPFVARETQY
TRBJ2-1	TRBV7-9	ASSWTSAGNNEQF
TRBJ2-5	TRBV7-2	ASSRTGTGEGTQY
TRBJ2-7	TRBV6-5	ASSYSASGTQYEQY
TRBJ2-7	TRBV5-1	ASSRGLAVTYEQY
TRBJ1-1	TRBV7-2	ASSPSVVQETEAF
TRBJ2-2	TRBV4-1	ASSQGPLAGGFTGELF
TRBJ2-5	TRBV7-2	ASSLVLAGLQETQY
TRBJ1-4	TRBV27	ASSTTRARSEKLF
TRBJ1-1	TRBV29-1	SVSKPGTGVRSTEAF
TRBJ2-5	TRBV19	ASSEGTEKQY
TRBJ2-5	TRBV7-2	ASSLSSERGLYRETQY
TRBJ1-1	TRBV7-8	ASSPRDGMNTEAF
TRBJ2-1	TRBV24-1	ATSDQPSYPVEQF
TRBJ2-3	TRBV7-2	ASSTRQGGADTQY
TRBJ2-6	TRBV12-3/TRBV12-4	ASSLRQGSTSGANVLT
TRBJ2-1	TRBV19	ASSIESGAYNEQF
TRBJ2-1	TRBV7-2	ASSFKSPDSSYNEQF
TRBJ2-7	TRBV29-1	SVVVQVDEQY
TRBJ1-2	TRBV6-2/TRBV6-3	ASKRYRGTYGYT
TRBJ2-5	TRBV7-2	ASSSDRGEETQY
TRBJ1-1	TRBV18	ASSTGQGGTEAF
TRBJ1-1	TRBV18	ASSPRSQMNTEAF
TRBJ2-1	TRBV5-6	ASSWTSSYNEQF